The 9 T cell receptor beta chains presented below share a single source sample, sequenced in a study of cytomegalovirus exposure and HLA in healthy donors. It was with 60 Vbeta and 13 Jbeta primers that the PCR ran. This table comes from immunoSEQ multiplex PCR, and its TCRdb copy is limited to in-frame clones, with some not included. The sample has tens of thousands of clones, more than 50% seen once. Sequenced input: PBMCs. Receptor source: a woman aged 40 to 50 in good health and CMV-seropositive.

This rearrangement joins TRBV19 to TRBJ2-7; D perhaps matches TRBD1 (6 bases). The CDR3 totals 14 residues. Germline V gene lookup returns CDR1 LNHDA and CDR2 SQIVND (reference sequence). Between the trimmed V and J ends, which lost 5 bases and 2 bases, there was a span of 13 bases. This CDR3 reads CASSVTGNTYEQYF. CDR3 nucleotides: TGTGCCAGTAGTGTCACAGGGAATACCTACGAGCAGTACTTC.

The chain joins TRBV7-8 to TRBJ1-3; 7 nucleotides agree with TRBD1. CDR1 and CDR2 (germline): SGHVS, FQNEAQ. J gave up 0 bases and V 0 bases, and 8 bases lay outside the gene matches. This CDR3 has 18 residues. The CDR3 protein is CASSLAVRWDSSGNTIYF. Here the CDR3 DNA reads TGTGCCAGCAGCTTAGCTGTCCGGTGGGACAGCTCTGGAAACACCATATATTTT.

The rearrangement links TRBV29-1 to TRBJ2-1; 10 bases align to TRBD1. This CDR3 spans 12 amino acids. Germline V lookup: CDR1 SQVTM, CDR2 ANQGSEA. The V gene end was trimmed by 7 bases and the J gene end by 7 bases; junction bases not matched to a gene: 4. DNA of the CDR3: TGCAGCGGGGGGACAGGGGATAATGAGCAGTTCTTC. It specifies CSGGTGDNEQFF.

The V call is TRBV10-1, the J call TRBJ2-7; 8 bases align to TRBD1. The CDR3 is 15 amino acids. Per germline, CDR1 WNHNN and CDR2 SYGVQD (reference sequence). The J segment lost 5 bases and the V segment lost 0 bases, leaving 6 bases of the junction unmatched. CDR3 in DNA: TGCGCCAGCAGTGAGTCTGGACAGGGCGGTCACGAGCAGTACTTC. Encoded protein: CASSESGQGGHEQYF.

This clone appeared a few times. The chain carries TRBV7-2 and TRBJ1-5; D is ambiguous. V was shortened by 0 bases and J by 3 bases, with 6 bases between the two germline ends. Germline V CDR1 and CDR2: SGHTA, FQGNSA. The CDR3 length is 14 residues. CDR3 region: CASSLARYNQPQHF. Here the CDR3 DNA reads TGTGCCAGCAGCTTAGCCAGATACAATCAGCCCCAGCATTTT.

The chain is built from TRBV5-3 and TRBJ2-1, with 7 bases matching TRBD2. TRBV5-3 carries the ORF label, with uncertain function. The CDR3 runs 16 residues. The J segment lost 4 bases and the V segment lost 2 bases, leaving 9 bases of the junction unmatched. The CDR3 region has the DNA TGTGCCAGAAGCTTCAGGACCCGGCGGGAGTACAATGAGCAGTTCTTC. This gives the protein CARSFRTRREYNEQFF.

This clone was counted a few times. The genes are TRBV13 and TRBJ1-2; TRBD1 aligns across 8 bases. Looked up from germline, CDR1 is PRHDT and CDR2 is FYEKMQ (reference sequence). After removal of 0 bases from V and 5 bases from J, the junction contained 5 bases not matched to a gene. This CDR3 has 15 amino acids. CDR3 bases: TGTGCCAGCAGCTTAGGACAGGGGGTTCGATATGGCTACACCTTC. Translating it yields CASSLGQGVRYGYTF. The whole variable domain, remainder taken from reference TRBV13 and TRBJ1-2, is AAGVIQSPRHLIKEKRETATLKCYPIPRHDTVYWYQQGPGQDPQFLISFYEKMQSDKGSIPDRFSAQQFSDYHSELNMSSLELGDSALYFCASSLGQGVRYGYTFGSGTRLTVV.

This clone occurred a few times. This CDR3 reads CSVERDSNSYEQYF. CDR3 nucleotide sequence: TGCAGCGTTGAAAGGGACTCCAACTCCTACGAGCAGTACTTC. The J gene is TRBJ2-5, the V gene TRBV29-1, with D tentatively TRBD2 (6 bases). Gene TRBJ2-7 matches the end of the DNA better, so the J call may be wrong. The length of the CDR3 is 14 residues. Germline CDR1 SQVTM, CDR2 ANQGSEA.

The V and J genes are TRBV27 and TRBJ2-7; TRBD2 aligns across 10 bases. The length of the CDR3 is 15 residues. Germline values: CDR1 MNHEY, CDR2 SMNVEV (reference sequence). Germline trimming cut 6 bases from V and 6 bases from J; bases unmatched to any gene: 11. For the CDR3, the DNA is TGTGCCAGCAGGGAAATGAGCGGGAGGGTAGGCGAGCAGTACTTC. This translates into CASREMSGRVGEQYF.